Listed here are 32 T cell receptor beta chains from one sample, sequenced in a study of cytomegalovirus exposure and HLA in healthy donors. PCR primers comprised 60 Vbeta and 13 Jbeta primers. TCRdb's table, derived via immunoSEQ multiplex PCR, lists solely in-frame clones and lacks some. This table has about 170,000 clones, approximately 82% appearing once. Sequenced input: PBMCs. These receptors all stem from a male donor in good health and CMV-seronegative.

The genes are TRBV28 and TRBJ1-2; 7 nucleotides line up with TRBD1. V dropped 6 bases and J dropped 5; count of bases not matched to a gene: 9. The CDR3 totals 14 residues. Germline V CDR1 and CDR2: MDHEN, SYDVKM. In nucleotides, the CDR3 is TGTGCCAGCAGCACTGGGACAGCCATATATGGCTACACCTTC. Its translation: CASSTGTAIYGYTF.

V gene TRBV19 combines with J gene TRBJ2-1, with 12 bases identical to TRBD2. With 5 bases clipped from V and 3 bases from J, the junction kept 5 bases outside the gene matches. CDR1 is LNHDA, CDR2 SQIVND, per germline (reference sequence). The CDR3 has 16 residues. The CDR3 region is CASSHRTSGVYNEQFF. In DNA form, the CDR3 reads TGTGCCAGTAGTCACCGGACTAGCGGGGTCTACAATGAGCAGTTCTTC.

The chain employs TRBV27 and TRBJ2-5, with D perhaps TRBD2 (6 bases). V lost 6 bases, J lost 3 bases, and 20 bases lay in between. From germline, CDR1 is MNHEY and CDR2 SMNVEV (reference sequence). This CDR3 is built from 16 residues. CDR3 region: CASSPVVSRGKETQYF. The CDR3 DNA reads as TGTGCCAGCAGCCCAGTTGTAAGCCGCGGGAAAGAGACCCAGTACTTC.

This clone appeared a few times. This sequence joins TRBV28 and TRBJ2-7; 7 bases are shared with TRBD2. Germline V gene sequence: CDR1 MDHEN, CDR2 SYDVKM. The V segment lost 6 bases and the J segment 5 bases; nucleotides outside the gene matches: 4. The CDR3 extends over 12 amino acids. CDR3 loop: CASRSSGDEQYF. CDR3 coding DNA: TGTGCCAGCAGGTCTAGCGGCGACGAGCAGTACTTC. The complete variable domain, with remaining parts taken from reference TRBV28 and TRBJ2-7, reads DVKVTQSSRYLVKRTGEKVFLECVQDMDHENMFWYRQDPGLGLRLIYFSYDVKMKEKGDIPEGYSVSREKKERFSLILESASTNQTSMYLCASRSSGDEQYFGPGTRLTVT.

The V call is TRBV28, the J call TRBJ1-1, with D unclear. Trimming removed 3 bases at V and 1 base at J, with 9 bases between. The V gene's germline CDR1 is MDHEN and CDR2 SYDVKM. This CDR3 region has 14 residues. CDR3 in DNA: TGTGCCAGCAGTTTTCAGGCAGCGAACACTGAAGCTTTCTTT. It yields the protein CASSFQAANTEAFF.

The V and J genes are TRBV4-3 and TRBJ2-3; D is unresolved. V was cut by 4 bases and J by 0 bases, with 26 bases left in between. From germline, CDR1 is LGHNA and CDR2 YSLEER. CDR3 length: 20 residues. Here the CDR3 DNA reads TGCGCCAGCAGCCCATCGCCCCCCGGAGCCAGCCAATCTAGCACAGATACGCAGTATTTT. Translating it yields CASSPSPPGASQSSTDTQYF.

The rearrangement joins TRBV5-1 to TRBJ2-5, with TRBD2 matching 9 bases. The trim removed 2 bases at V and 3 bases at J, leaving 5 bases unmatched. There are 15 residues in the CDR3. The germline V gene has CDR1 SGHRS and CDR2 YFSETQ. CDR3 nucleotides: TGCGCCAGCAGCTTTGGGGCTAGCGGGAAAGAGACCCAGTACTTC. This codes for CASSFGASGKETQYF.

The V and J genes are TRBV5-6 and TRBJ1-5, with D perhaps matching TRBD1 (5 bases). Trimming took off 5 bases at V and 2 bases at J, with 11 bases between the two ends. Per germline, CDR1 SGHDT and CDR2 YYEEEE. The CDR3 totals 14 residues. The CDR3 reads CASRVGRGNQPQHF. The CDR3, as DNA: TGTGCCAGCAGGGTGGGGCGCGGCAATCAGCCCCAGCATTTT.

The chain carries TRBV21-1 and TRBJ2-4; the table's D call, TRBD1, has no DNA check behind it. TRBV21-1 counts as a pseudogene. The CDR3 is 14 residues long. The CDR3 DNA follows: TGTGCCAGCAGCGCCCGGGACAGTAAAAACATTCAGTACTTC. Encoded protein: CASSARDSKNIQYF.

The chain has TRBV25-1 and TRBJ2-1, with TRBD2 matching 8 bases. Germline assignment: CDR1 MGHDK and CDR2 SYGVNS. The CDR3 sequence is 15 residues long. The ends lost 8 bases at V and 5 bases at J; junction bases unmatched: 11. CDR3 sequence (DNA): TGTGCCAGCGGATGGGGCGGGGGGCCGAACAATGAGCAGTTCTTC. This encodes CASGWGGGPNNEQFF. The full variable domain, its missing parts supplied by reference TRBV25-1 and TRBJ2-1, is EADIYQTPRYLVIGTGKKITLECSQTMGHDKMYWYQQDPGMELHLIHYSYGVNSTEKGDLSSESTVSRIRTEHFPLTLESARPSHTSQYLCASGWGGGPNNEQFFGPGTRLTVL.

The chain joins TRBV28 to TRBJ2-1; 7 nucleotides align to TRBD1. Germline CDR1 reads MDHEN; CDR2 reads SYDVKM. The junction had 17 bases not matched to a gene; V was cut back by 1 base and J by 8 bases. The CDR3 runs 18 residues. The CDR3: CASSLFGPYGEGGDEQFF. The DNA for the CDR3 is TGTGCCAGCAGTTTATTCGGGCCATATGGCGAAGGGGGCGATGAGCAGTTCTTC.

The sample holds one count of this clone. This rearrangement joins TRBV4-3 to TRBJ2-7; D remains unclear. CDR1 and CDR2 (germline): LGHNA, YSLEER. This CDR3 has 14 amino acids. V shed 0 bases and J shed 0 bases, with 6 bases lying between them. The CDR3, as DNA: TGCGCCAGCAGCCAAGACAGGCTCTCCTACGAGCAGTACTTC. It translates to CASSQDRLSYEQYF.

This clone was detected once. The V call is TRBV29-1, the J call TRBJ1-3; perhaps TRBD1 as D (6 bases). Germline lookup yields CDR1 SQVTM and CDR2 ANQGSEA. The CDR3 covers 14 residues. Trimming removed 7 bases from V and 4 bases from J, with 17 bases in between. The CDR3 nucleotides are TGCAGCGCCACACAGGGAACGGTCGGAAACACCATATATTTT. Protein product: CSATQGTVGNTIYF. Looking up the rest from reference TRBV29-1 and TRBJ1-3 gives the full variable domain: SAVISQKPSRDICQRGTSLTIQCQVDSQVTMMFWYRQQPGQSLTLIATANQGSEATYESGFVIDKFPISRPNLTFSTLTVSNMSPEDSSIYLCSATQGTVGNTIYFGEGSWLTVV.

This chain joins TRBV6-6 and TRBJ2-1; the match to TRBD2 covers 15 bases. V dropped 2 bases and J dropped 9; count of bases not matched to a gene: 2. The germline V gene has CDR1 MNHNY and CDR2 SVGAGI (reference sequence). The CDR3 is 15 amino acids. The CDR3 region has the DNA TGTGCCAGCAGTTACGGACTAGCGGGGGGGCGTGAGCAGTTCTTC. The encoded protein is CASSYGLAGGREQFF.

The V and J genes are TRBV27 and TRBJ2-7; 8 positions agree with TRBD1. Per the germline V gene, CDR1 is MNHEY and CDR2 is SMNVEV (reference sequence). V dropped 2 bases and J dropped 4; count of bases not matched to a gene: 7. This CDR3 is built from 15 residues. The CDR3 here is CASSLKDRVFYEQYF. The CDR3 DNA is TGTGCCAGCAGTTTAAAGGACAGGGTTTTTTACGAGCAGTACTTC.

The CDR3 region is CASSLGTENTEAFF. CDR3 DNA sequence: TGTGCCAGCAGCTTAGGTACAGAGAACACTGAAGCTTTCTTT. The chain recombines TRBV7-6 with TRBJ1-1; no reliable D call. The CDR3 is 14 amino acids. Trimming stripped 1 base from V and 1 base from J, with 7 bases between. Germline loops: CDR1 SGHVS, CDR2 FNYEAQ.

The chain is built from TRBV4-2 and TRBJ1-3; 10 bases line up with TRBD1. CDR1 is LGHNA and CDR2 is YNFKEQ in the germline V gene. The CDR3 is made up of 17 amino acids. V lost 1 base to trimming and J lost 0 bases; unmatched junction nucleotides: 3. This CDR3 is CASSQGTGGLSGNTIYF. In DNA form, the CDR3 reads TGTGCCAGCAGCCAAGGGACAGGGGGGCTCTCTGGAAACACCATATATTTT.

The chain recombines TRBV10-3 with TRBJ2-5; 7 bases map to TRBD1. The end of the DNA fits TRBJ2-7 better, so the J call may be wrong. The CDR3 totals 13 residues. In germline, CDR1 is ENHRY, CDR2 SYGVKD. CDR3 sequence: CAIWDSLAYEQYF. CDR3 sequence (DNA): TGTGCCATCTGGGACAGCCTTGCCTACGAGCAGTACTTC.

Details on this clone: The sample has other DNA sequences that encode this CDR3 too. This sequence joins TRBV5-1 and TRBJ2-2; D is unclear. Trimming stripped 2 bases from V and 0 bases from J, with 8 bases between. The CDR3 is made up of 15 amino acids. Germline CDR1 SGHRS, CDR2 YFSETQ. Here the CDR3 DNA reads TGCGCCAGCAGCTTATCCCAGACGAACACCGGGGAGCTGTTTTTT. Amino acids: CASSLSQTNTGELFF.

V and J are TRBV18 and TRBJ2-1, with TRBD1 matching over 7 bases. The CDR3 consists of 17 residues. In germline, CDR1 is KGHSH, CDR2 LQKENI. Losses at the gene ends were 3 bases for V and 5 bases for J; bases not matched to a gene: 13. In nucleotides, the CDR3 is TGTGCCAGCTCACCGGGTATACAGGGGTCCCTTAACAATGAGCAGTTCTTC. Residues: CASSPGIQGSLNNEQFF.

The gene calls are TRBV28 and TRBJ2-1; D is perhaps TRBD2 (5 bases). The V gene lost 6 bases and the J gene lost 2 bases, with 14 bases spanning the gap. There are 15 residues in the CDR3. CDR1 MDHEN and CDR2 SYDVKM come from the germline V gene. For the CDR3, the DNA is TGTGCCAGCAGCCCAGCGAGCGGAGCCTACAATGAGCAGTTCTTC. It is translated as CASSPASGAYNEQFF.

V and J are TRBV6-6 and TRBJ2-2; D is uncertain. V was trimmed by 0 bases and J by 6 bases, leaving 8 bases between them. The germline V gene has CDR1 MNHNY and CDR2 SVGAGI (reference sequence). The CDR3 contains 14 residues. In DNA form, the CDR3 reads TGTGCCAGCAGTTACTCCGTTCGGTCCGGGGAGCTGTTTTTT. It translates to CASSYSVRSGELFF.

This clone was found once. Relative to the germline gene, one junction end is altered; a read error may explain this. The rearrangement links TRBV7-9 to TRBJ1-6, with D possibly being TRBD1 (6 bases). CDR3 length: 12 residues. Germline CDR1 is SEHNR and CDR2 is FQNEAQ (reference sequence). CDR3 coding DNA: TGTACCAGCAGCTTAGGGGGGGGCCCCCTCCACTTT. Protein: CTSSLGGGPLHF.

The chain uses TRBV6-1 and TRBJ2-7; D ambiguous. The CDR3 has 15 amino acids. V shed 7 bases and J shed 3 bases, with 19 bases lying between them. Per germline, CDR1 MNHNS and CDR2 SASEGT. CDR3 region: CASTPPLRVNYEQYF. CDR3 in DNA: TGTGCCAGCACTCCCCCCCTCCGGGTGAACTACGAGCAGTACTTC.

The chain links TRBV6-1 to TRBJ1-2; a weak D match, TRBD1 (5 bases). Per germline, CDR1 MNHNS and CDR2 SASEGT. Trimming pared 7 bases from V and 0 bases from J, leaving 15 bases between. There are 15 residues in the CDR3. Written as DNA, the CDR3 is TGTGCCAGCAATGGCAGGGTCCTCACTAACTATGGCTACACCTTC. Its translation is CASNGRVLTNYGYTF.

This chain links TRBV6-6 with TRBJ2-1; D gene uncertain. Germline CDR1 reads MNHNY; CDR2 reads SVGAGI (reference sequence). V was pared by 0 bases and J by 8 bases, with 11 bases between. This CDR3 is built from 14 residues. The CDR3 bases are TGTGCCAGCAGTTACTCGCAGGAAAGGCATGAGCAGTTCTTC. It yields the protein CASSYSQERHEQFF.

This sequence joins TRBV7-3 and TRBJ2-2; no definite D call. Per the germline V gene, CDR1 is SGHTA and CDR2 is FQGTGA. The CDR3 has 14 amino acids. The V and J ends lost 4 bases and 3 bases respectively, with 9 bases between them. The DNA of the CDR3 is TGTGCCAGCAGCTCCGACTCCTACACCGGGGAGCTGTTTTTT. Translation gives CASSSDSYTGELFF.

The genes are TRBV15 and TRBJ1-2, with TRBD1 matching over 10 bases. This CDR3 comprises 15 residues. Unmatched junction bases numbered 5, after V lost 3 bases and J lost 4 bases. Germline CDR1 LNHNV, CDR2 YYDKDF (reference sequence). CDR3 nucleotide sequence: TGTGCCACCAGCAGGGGGACAGGGGATGGCTATGGCTACACCTTC. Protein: CATSRGTGDGYGYTF.

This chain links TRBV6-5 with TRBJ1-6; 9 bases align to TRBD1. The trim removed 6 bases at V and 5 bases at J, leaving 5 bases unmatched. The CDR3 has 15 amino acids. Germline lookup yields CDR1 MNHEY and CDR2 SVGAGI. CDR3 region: CASRETGGNNSPLHF. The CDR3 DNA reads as TGTGCCAGCAGGGAGACAGGGGGGAATAATTCACCCCTCCACTTT.

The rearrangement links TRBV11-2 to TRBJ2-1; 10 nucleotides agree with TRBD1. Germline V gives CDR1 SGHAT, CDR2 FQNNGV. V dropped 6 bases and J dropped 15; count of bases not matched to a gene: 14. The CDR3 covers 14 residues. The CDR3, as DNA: TGTGCCAGCAGGTCATCCGGGACAGGGGTTCTAGCGTTCTTC. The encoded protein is CASRSSGTGVLAFF.

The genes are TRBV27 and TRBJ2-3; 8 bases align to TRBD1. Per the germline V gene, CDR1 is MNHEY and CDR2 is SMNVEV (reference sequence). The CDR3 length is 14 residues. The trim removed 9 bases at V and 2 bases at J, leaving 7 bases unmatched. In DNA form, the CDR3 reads TGTGCCAGTCATCAGGGGGCTTACACAGATACGCAGTATTTT. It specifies CASHQGAYTDTQYF.

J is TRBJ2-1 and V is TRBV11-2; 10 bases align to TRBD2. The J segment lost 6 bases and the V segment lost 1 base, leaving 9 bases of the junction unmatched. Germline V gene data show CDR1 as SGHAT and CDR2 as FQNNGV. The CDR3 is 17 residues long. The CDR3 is CASSLVPSGGPGNEQFF. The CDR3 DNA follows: TGTGCCAGCAGCTTAGTTCCTAGCGGGGGCCCAGGCAATGAGCAGTTCTTC.